This is a list of T cell receptor beta chains from one sample in a study of cytomegalovirus exposure and HLA in healthy donors. Only in-frame clones appear in the TCRdb table, and some are missing; sequencing was by immunoSEQ multiplex PCR. The sample has approximately 160,000 clones; 55% to 70% are singletons. The sequencing input was PBMCs. The receptors originated from a woman in her 30s in good health and CMV-seropositive. Each CDR3 is given with its conserved first and last residue. Fields, in order: D gene, V gene, clone size, J gene, CDR3 length, CDR3 protein, CDR3 DNA. D genes are given only for firm matches. The size entry is marked missing in some rows and otherwise reads once, few, many or a size class.

D: NA
V: TRBV19
size: NA
J: TRBJ1-1
length: 16
CDR3: CASSMRKVRRTTEAFF
DNA: TGTGCCAGTAGTATGAGGAAGGTCAGACGAACAACTGAAGCTTTCTTT

D: NA
V: TRBV7-9
size: once
J: TRBJ1-4
length: 15
CDR3: CASSYELDGNEKLFF
DNA: TGTGCCAGCAGTTACGAGCTTGACGGGAACGAAAAACTGTTTTTT

D: NA
V: TRBV5-1
size: NA
J: TRBJ1-1
length: 14
CDR3: CASSLGGVNTEAFF
DNA: TGCGCCAGCAGCTTAGGAGGGGTGAACACTGAAGCTTTCTTT

D: NA
V: TRBV7-6
size: NA
J: TRBJ2-3
length: 18
CDR3: CASSLTSGIAYSTDTQYF
DNA: TGTGCCAGCAGCTTAACTTCGGGGATAGCGTATAGCACAGATACGCAGTATTTT

D: NA
V: TRBV5-4
size: few
J: TRBJ1-5
length: 14
CDR3: CASSTNRDGQPQHF
DNA: TGTGCCAGCAGCACCAACAGGGACGGCCAGCCCCAGCATTTT

D: TRBD1
V: TRBV13
size: NA
J: TRBJ2-1
length: 13
CDR3: CASSPTGLGEQFF
DNA: TGTGCCAGCAGCCCGACAGGGTTAGGTGAGCAGTTCTTC

D: NA
V: TRBV2
size: NA
J: TRBJ2-3
length: 14
CDR3: CASSDTYGTDTQYF
DNA: TGTGCCAGCAGTGACACATACGGGACAGATACGCAGTATTTT

D: TRBD1
V: TRBV9
size: NA
J: TRBJ2-7
length: 14
CDR3: CASSVETGNYEQYF
DNA: TGTGCCAGCAGCGTAGAGACAGGGAACTACGAGCAGTACTTC

D: TRBD1
V: TRBV30
size: NA
J: TRBJ2-5
length: 14
CDR3: CAWSRDRGSETQYF
DNA: TGTGCCTGGAGTCGGGACAGGGGGTCAGAGACCCAGTACTTC

D: TRBD1
V: TRBV29-1
size: once
J: TRBJ1-1
length: 14
CDR3: CSVSRQGANTEAFF
DNA: TGCAGCGTCTCCCGGCAGGGGGCGAACACTGAAGCTTTCTTT

D: TRBD2
V: TRBV4-2
size: few
J: TRBJ2-3
length: 17
CDR3: CASSQDPIGGAGDTQYF
DNA: TGTGCCAGCAGCCAAGACCCGATCGGGGGGGCAGGTGATACGCAGTATTTT

D: NA
V: TRBV6-6
size: few
J: TRBJ1-1
length: 13
CDR3: CASSQDRNTEAFF
DNA: TGTGCCAGCAGTCAGGACAGGAACACTGAAGCTTTCTTT

D: NA
V: TRBV20-1
size: few
J: TRBJ1-1
length: 10
CDR3: CTGVNTEAFF
DNA: TGTACGGGAGTGAACACTGAAGCTTTCTTT

D: NA
V: TRBV5-1
size: few
J: TRBJ2-4
length: 15
CDR3: CASSLRERAKNIQYF
DNA: TGCGCCAGCAGCTTAAGGGAGAGAGCCAAAAACATTCAGTACTTC

D: TRBD2
V: TRBV19
size: few
J: TRBJ2-1
length: 16
CDR3: CASSIGTSGGANEQFF
DNA: TGTGCCAGTAGTATAGGGACTAGCGGGGGGGCCAATGAGCAGTTCTTC

D: TRBD2
V: TRBV15
size: NA
J: TRBJ2-5
length: 16
CDR3: CATTPQGLAVQETQYF
DNA: TGTGCCACTACTCCGCAGGGACTAGCGGTCCAAGAGACCCAGTACTTC

D: TRBD1
V: TRBV7-9
size: NA
J: TRBJ1-3
length: 15
CDR3: CASSSDRGDLNTIYF
DNA: TGTGCCAGCAGCTCCGACAGGGGGGATTTAAACACCATATATTTT

D: TRBD1
V: TRBV10-3
size: NA
J: TRBJ2-4
length: 14
CDR3: CAISDKTGQNIQYF
DNA: TGTGCCATCAGTGATAAGACAGGGCAGAACATTCAGTACTTC

D: NA
V: TRBV28
size: NA
J: TRBJ1-2
length: 14
CDR3: CASSLGSGNYGYTF
DNA: TGTGCCAGCAGTTTAGGGTCAGGGAACTATGGCTACACCTTC

D: TRBD2
V: TRBV30
size: NA
J: TRBJ2-2
length: 13
CDR3: CATSGPRAGELFF
DNA: TGTGCGACTAGCGGGCCAAGGGCCGGGGAGCTGTTTTTT

D: NA
V: TRBV15
size: NA
J: TRBJ1-4
length: 16
CDR3: CATSSPTEGSNEKLFF
DNA: TGTGCCACCAGCAGCCCCACCGAGGGCTCTAATGAAAAACTGTTTTTT

D: NA
V: TRBV7-8
size: NA
J: TRBJ1-4
length: 17
CDR3: CASSLLGRTMTNEKLFF
DNA: TGTGCCAGCAGCTTACTTGGGCGGACTATGACAAATGAAAAACTGTTTTTT

D: TRBD1
V: TRBV30
size: few
J: TRBJ2-7
length: 13
CDR3: CAGDRAGNYEQYF
DNA: TGTGCCGGGGACAGGGCGGGTAACTACGAGCAGTACTTC

D: NA
V: TRBV19
size: NA
J: TRBJ2-3
length: 14
CDR3: CASRGLPGTDTQYF
DNA: TGTGCCAGTAGGGGCCTGCCCGGCACAGATACGCAGTATTTT

D: TRBD2
V: TRBV4-2
size: NA
J: TRBJ2-7
length: 18
CDR3: CASSQLDEAAGGLREQYF
DNA: TGTGCCAGCAGCCAACTCGACGAGGCAGCGGGAGGGCTCCGCGAGCAGTACTTC

D: NA
V: TRBV28
size: NA
J: TRBJ2-1
length: 13
CDR3: CASSLTGDNEQFF
DNA: TGTGCCAGCAGTTTAACGGGGGACAATGAGCAGTTCTTC

D: TRBD1
V: TRBV4-1
size: NA
J: TRBJ2-7
length: 16
CDR3: CASSQGGTGGSDEQYF
DNA: TGCGCCAGCAGCCAAGGTGGGACAGGGGGCTCAGATGAGCAGTACTTC

D: NA
V: TRBV7-8
size: once
J: TRBJ2-3
length: 12
CDR3: CASSFLTDTQYF
DNA: TGTGCCAGCAGCTTCCTCACAGATACGCAGTATTTT

D: TRBD1
V: TRBV30
size: NA
J: TRBJ1-2
length: 13
CDR3: CAWIGQGANGYTF
DNA: TGTGCCTGGATCGGACAGGGGGCGAATGGCTACACCTTC

D: TRBD2
V: TRBV30
size: few
J: TRBJ2-7
length: 15
CDR3: CASTGLAGGFYEQYF
DNA: TGTGCCTCGACGGGACTAGCGGGAGGGTTCTACGAGCAGTACTTC

D: NA
V: TRBV9
size: NA
J: TRBJ2-6
length: 16
CDR3: CASRGRADSGANVLTF
DNA: TGTGCCAGCAGGGGCAGGGCCGACTCTGGGGCCAACGTCCTGACTTTC

D: NA
V: TRBV11-2
size: few
J: TRBJ1-4
length: 14
CDR3: CASSTDTPNEKLFF
DNA: TGTGCCAGCAGCACAGACACCCCGAATGAAAAACTGTTTTTT

D: TRBD1
V: TRBV18
size: NA
J: TRBJ2-7
length: 16
CDR3: CASSPPRTGGSYEQYF
DNA: TGTGCCAGCTCACCACCGCGGACAGGGGGCAGCTACGAGCAGTACTTC

D: TRBD1
V: TRBV5-4
size: once
J: TRBJ2-5
length: 14
CDR3: CASSRTGGGETQYF
DNA: TGTGCCAGCAGCAGGACAGGGGGCGGGGAGACCCAGTACTTC

D: TRBD1
V: TRBV9
size: NA
J: TRBJ1-2
length: 12
CDR3: CASEGQGNSYTF
DNA: TGTGCCAGCGAGGGACAGGGGAATTCCTACACCTTC

D: NA
V: TRBV4-2
size: NA
J: TRBJ1-4
length: 15
CDR3: CASSQGTAGDEKLFF
DNA: TGTGCCAGCAGCCAAGGGACGGCCGGGGATGAAAAACTGTTTTTT

D: NA
V: TRBV5-8
size: once
J: TRBJ2-1
length: 14
CDR3: CASSWDFVGNEQFF
DNA: TGTGCCAGCAGCTGGGACTTCGTCGGGAATGAGCAGTTCTTC

D: NA
V: TRBV5-1
size: NA
J: TRBJ1-1
length: 13
CDR3: CASSSGPGTEAFF
DNA: TGCGCCAGCAGCTCGGGTCCAGGGACTGAAGCTTTCTTT

D: NA
V: TRBV12-1
size: few
J: TRBJ2-7
length: 15
CDR3: CASSFLGTVSYEQYF
DNA: TGTGCCAGCAGCTTTTTGGGGACAGTCTCCTACGAGCAGTACTTC

D: NA
V: TRBV6-6
size: few
J: TRBJ1-6
length: 12
CDR3: CASTRGNSPLHF
DNA: TGTGCCAGTACCCGGGGGAATTCACCCCTCCACTTT